A single sample is the source of the 20 T cell receptor beta chains below, sequenced in a study of blood T cell repertoires in COVID-19. Profiling relied on immunoSEQ multiplex PCR, and the TCRdb table lists in-frame clones only, not all of them. The sample contains nearly 40,000 clones, approximately 90% of which appear only once. The sequenced material came from peripheral blood. Every receptor here comes from a man aged 50-60 years in a cohort sampled during active COVID-19.

The chain has TRBV11-3 and TRBJ2-1; 8 bases match TRBD2. The junction had 0 bases not matched to a gene; V was cut back by 3 bases and J by 5 bases. This CDR3 has 13 amino acids. The V gene's germline CDR1 is SGHNT and CDR2 YENEEA. This chain's CDR3 is CASSLRGDNEQFF. CDR3 nucleotide sequence: TGTGCCAGCAGCTTGCGGGGGGACAATGAGCAGTTCTTC.

The chain combines TRBV7-9 with TRBJ2-4, with TRBD2 as a possible D gene (6 bases). V was pared by 5 bases and J by 9 bases, with 20 bases between. CDR1 is SEHNR, CDR2 FQNEAQ, per germline (reference sequence). CDR3 length equals 15 residues. The CDR3 nucleotides read TGTGCCAGCAGCGCGTCAAGGGCGGGGCCAACCATTCAGTACTTC. Residues: CASSASRAGPTIQYF. Full variable domain (outside the CDR3, taken from reference TRBV7-9 and TRBJ2-4): DTGVSQNPRHKITKRGQNVTFRCDPISEHNRLYWYRQTLGQGPEFLTYFQNEAQLEKSRLLSDRFSAERPKGSFSTLEIQRTEQGDSAMYLCASSASRAGPTIQYFGAGTRLSVL.

CDR3 coding DNA: TGCGCCAGCAGCCGCAAGGGGGTAACGGAGCTGTTTTTT. Translated: CASSRKGVTELFF. The genes are TRBV5-1 and TRBJ2-2; D might be TRBD1 (6 bases). The CDR3 is 13 amino acids. Trimming left V 4 bases short and J 10 bases short, with 14 bases between. Germline CDR1 reads SGHRS; CDR2 reads YFSETQ.

The V and J genes are TRBV27 and TRBJ2-3; D ambiguous. In germline, CDR1 is MNHEY, CDR2 SMNVEV (reference sequence). Trimming removed 3 bases from V and 0 bases from J, with 13 bases in between. The CDR3 sequence is 16 residues long. In nucleotides, the CDR3 is TGTGCCAGCAGTTTCGTGGGCAGCTCTAGCACAGATACGCAGTATTTT. Protein sequence: CASSFVGSSSTDTQYF.

Comment on this clone: The junction departs from germline at one end; a sequencing error may be responsible. Other DNA sequences from this sample encode an identical CDR3 as well. J is TRBJ1-6 and V is TRBV7-2, with 9 positions matching TRBD1. The CDR3 has 15 amino acids. CDR1 and CDR2 (germline): SGHTA, FQGNSA. CDR3 DNA sequence: TGCGCCAGCAGCACAGGACAGGGGCGGAATTCACCCCTCCACTTT. Protein sequence: CASSTGQGRNSPLHF.

The DNA for the CDR3 is TGTGCTAGTGGTTTGGCGGGAGATGAGCAGTTCTTC. Translation gives CASGLAGDEQFF. The rearrangement links TRBV12-5 to TRBJ2-1, with D possibly being TRBD2 (6 bases). CDR3 length: 12 residues. Deletions cut 1 base from V and 8 bases from J, with 6 bases between. Germline V gives CDR1 LGHNT, CDR2 FRNRAP. The full variable domain, completed using reference TRBV12-5 and TRBJ2-1, is DARVTQTPRHKVTEMGQEVTMRCQPILGHNTVFWYRQTMMQGLELLAYFRNRAPLDDSGMPKDRFSAEMPDATLATLKIQPSEPRDSAVYFCASGLAGDEQFFGPGTRLTVL.

CDR3 amino acids: CASSYSFTGELFF. For the CDR3, the DNA is TGTGCCAGCAGTTACTCCTTTACCGGGGAGCTGTTTTTT. The chain is built from TRBV6-2 or TRBV6-3 and TRBJ2-2; no definite D call. The length of the CDR3 is 13 residues. Trimming took 0 bases from V and 5 from J, leaving 4 bases between them. Looked up from germline, CDR1 is MNHEY and CDR2 is SVGEGT.

This chain joins TRBV11-1 and TRBJ1-4, with TRBD1 matching over 8 bases. In germline, CDR1 is SGHAT, CDR2 FQDESV (reference sequence). The trim removed 5 bases at V and 7 bases at J, leaving 6 bases unmatched. This CDR3 spans 14 amino acids. CDR3 region: CASSPTGAGEKLFF. The CDR3 region has the DNA TGTGCCAGCAGCCCGACAGGGGCGGGTGAAAAACTGTTTTTT.

The genes are TRBV27 and TRBJ1-2, with D perhaps TRBD1 (5 bases). CDR1 and CDR2 (germline): MNHEY, SMNVEV (reference sequence). This CDR3 has 15 residues. V lost 3 bases, J lost 8 bases, and 19 bases lay in between. The CDR3 DNA reads TGTGCCAGCAGTTTTGACAGCCAGTCCCCCGGGGGCTACACCTTC. Amino acids: CASSFDSQSPGGYTF.

V gene TRBV7-6 combines with J gene TRBJ1-2; a possible D gene is TRBD1 (6 bases). Germline CDR1 reads SGHVS; CDR2 reads FNYEAQ. Trimming pared 4 bases from V and 2 bases from J, leaving 17 bases between. The CDR3 sequence is 16 residues long. For the CDR3, the DNA is TGTGCCAGCAGCTCCCACGAGGGGGGGAAAAACTATGGCTACACCTTC. Residues: CASSSHEGGKNYGYTF.

The chain employs TRBV15 and TRBJ2-2; 7 nucleotides agree with TRBD2. The germline V gene encodes CDR1 LNHNV and CDR2 YYDKDF (reference sequence). The CDR3 sequence is 18 residues long. V gave up 4 bases and J gave up 6 bases; unmatched junction bases: 17. CDR3 DNA sequence: TGTGCCACCAGCACTCCCCAGTGGAACGGGCGGGAGTCCGGGGAGCTGTTTTTT. It specifies CATSTPQWNGRESGELFF.

In its sample, this clone was seen once. The chain recombines TRBV19 with TRBJ2-3, with D possibly being TRBD2 (6 bases). The V gene lost 8 bases and the J gene lost 0 bases, with 15 bases spanning the gap. From germline, CDR1 is LNHDA and CDR2 SQIVND (reference sequence). The CDR3 length is 15 residues. CDR3 sequence reads: CASPRRDSSTDTQYF. In DNA form, the CDR3 reads TGTGCCAGTCCGAGACGGGACTCGAGCACAGATACGCAGTATTTT.

The chain recombines TRBV18 with TRBJ1-1, with D possibly being TRBD1 (5 bases). Germline-derived CDR1 and CDR2 are KGHSH and LQKENI. The CDR3 consists of 15 residues. The V end lost 6 bases, the J end lost 4 bases, and 18 bases lay between the germline ends. In nucleotides, the CDR3 is TGTGCCAGCTCGGCCGGAAACCTGGGGGGCACTGAAGCTTTCTTT. As protein: CASSAGNLGGTEAFF.

The rearrangement joins TRBV11-3 to TRBJ2-6; 7 bases are shared with TRBD1. The germline CDR1 and CDR2 sequences are SGHNT and YENEEA. CDR3 length: 17 residues. V gave up 4 bases and J gave up 0 bases; unmatched junction bases: 6. As DNA, the CDR3 is TGTGCCAGCAGCTGGGGACAGCCCAGCTCTGGGGCCAACGTCCTGACTTTC. It translates to CASSWGQPSSGANVLTF.

The chain is built from TRBV9 and TRBJ1-5; TRBD1 aligns across 12 bases. Per germline, CDR1 SGDLS and CDR2 YYNGEE. The CDR3 runs to 15 residues. J was trimmed by 6 bases and V by 0 bases; bases with no gene match: 1. The CDR3 DNA reads TGTGCCAGCAGCGTAGGGGACAGGGGGCTTCAGCCCCAGCATTTT. Translating it yields CASSVGDRGLQPQHF.

The J gene is TRBJ2-3, the V gene TRBV2, with D possibly being TRBD2 (5 bases). This CDR3 comprises 12 residues. V gave up 9 bases and J gave up 4 bases, with 11 bases separating them. Germline assignment: CDR1 SNHLY and CDR2 FYNNEI. As DNA, the CDR3 is TGTGCCAGTAGCCAGGAGGCAGATACGCAGTATTTT. Protein sequence: CASSQEADTQYF.

The rearrangement joins TRBV9 to TRBJ1-5, with 8 bases lining up with TRBD1. In germline, CDR1 is SGDLS, CDR2 YYNGEE. This CDR3 contains 14 residues. With 2 bases clipped from V and 7 bases from J, the junction kept 5 bases outside the gene matches. Here the CDR3 DNA reads TGTGCCAGCAGCGTGGGGACAGGACTCCAGCCCCAGCATTTT. It encodes CASSVGTGLQPQHF.

The chain uses TRBV7-9 and TRBJ2-7; TRBD1 agrees at 9 bases. CDR3 size: 16 residues. Germline V gene sequence: CDR1 SEHNR, CDR2 FQNEAQ (reference sequence). V shed 5 bases and J 6 bases; nucleotides not matched to a gene: 14. The CDR3 spells CASSLQFGQGTFEQYV. The DNA of the CDR3 is TGTGCCAGCAGCCTACAATTCGGACAGGGGACATTCGAGCAGTACGTC.

This sequence joins TRBV7-9 and TRBJ1-5; possible D gene TRBD1, 5 bases. V was pared by 4 bases and J by 5 bases, with 12 bases between. This CDR3 contains 14 residues. Germline assignment: CDR1 SEHNR and CDR2 FQNEAQ (reference sequence). The CDR3 region is CASSWGGDYQPQHF. The CDR3 bases are TGTGCCAGCAGCTGGGGGGGGGACTATCAGCCCCAGCATTTT.

The V gene is TRBV27, the J gene TRBJ2-2, with a tentative D call TRBD2 (5 bases). Trimming shortened V by 4 bases and J by 6 bases, and 12 bases separated the two germline ends. Germline loops: CDR1 MNHEY, CDR2 SMNVEV (reference sequence). The CDR3 has 14 residues. CDR3 nucleotides: TGTGCCAGCAGTTCCCCACTAGAGGCCGGGGAGCTGTTTTTT. Protein product: CASSSPLEAGELFF.